This T cell receptor (beta chain) originates from a study of T cell clonality in common variable immunodeficiency. Clones were read by immunoSEQ multiplex PCR, and TCRdb kept only the in-frame ones, dropping some. This repertoire lists 50,000 to 65,000 clones without singletons; about 1.5% sits in the top ten. Study findings and constraints: Fewer TCRbeta clones were shared among CVID subjects than controls.

This clone was picked up many times. Its antigen is currently unknown. Caucasian heritage predominated among both patients and controls. The source material was peripheral blood mononuclear cells. This sequence was found in a person aged 18-69 years in good health.

Incomplete CDR3 DNA: TGTGCCAGCAGACCGACAGGGAAGGGCACCGGGGAG. It codes for CASRPTGKGTGE. The whole CDR3 sequence reads CASRPTGKGTGELFF. The J gene is TRBJ2-2, the V gene TRBV7-2; 7 bases are a match to TRBD1. Coverage ceases 3 residues before the CDR3 finishes, and the germline J gene fills in the end. Germline CDR1 is SGHTA and CDR2 is FQGNSA. With V trimmed by 6 bases and J by 4 bases, 8 bases remained unmatched. The CDR3 runs 15 residues.